This T cell receptor (beta chain) was identified during a study of OX40 agonist ivuxolimab in advanced cancers. Overall study context: A mean age of roughly 60 years, range 23 to 79, was recorded, and approximately 79% were male.

Trimming removed 0 bases at V and 3 bases at J, with 11 bases between. Germline V gene data show CDR1 as SGHRS and CDR2 as YFSETQ. This CDR3 region has 15 residues. Using immunoSEQ multiplex PCR, the repertoire was profiled, and TCRdb retains in-frame clones only, with some absent. The table includes about 55,000 clones, 70% to 80% detected once. Sequenced material: CD4+ or CD8+ T cells sorted from blood, taken in a trial of the OX40 agonist ivuxolimab. The source is an adult with an advanced solid tumor such as melanoma, head and neck, liver or kidney cancer. The chain joins TRBV5-1 to TRBJ2-3, with D uncertain. The CDR3 region is CASSLGTRNTDTQYF. The DNA of the CDR3 is TGCGCCAGCAGCTTGGGGACGAGGAATACAGATACGCAGTATTTT.